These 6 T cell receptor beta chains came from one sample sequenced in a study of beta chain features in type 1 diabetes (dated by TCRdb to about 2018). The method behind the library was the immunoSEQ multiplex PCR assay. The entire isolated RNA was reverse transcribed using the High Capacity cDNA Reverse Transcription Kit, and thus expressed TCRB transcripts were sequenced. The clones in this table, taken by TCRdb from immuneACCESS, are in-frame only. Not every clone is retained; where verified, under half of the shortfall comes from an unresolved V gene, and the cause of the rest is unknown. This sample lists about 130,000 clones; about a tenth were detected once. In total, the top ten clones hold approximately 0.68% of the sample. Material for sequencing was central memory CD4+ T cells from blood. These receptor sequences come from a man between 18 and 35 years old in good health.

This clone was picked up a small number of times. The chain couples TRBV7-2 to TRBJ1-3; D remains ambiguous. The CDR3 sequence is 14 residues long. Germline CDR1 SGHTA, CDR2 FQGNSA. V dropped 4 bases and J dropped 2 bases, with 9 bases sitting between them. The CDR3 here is CASSSGIAGNTIYF. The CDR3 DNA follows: TGTGCCAGCAGCTCCGGGATCGCTGGAAACACCATATATTTT.

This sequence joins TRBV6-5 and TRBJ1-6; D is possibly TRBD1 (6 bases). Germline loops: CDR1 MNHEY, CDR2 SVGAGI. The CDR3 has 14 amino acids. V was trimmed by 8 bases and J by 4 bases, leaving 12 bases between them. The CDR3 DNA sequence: TGTGCCAGCCATACTACAGGGTATAATTCACCCCTCCACTTT. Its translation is CASHTTGYNSPLHF.

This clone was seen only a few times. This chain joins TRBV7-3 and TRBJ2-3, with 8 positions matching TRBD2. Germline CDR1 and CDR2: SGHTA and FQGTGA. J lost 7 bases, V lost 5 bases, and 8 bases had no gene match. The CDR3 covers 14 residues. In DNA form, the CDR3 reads TGTGCCAGCAGCCCTAGCGCGGGGGGCAATACGCAGTATTTT. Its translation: CASSPSAGGNTQYF.

CDR3 region: CASSSYGGGLEQYF. CDR3 nucleotide sequence: TGTGCCAGCAGTTCCTATGGGGGGGGTCTCGAGCAGTACTTC. This sequence joins TRBV27 and TRBJ2-7; 7 bases agree with TRBD2. This CDR3 comprises 14 residues. Germline V lookup: CDR1 MNHEY, CDR2 SMNVEV (reference sequence). Trimming cost V 4 bases and J 6 bases; bases outside gene matches: 9.

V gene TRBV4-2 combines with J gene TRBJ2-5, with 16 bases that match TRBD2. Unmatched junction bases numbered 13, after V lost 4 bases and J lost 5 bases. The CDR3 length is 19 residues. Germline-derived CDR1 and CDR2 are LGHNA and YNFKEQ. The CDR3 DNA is TGTGCCAGCAGCCCAGCACCCGGGACTAGCGGGGGGGTCGGGGAGACCCAGTACTTC. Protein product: CASSPAPGTSGGVGETQYF.

CDR3 DNA: TGCGCCAGCAGCCAAGATATTGGGGCCTCCTCCTACGAGCAGTACTTC. This translates into CASSQDIGASSYEQYF. J is TRBJ2-7 and V is TRBV4-3; TRBD1 is a possible D gene (5 bases). V lost 0 bases and J 0 bases, leaving 12 bases between the germline ends. In germline, CDR1 is LGHNA, CDR2 YSLEER. This CDR3 has 16 residues.